One sample yielded the 14 T cell receptor beta chains listed below, sequenced in a study of intratumoral heterogeneity in liver cancer. Tumour samples came from separate, distinct regions of the hepatocellular carcinoma nodule. Data came from immunoSEQ multiplex PCR; TCRdb stores just in-frame clones and leaves some out. The sample lists 5,000 to 8,000 clones, about 72% occurring once. The sample here was tumor tissue, taken before any cancer treatment. Every receptor here comes from a woman aged 70-85 years with hepatocellular carcinoma.

This chain uses TRBV5-5 with TRBJ2-1, with a tentative D call TRBD1 (5 bases). Trimming removed 7 bases at V and 5 bases at J, with 16 bases between. Germline lookup yields CDR1 SGHKS and CDR2 YYEKEE (reference sequence). This CDR3 spans 14 amino acids. The CDR3: CASLPTGDHNEQFF. Here the CDR3 DNA reads TGTGCCAGCCTCCCAACAGGTGATCACAATGAGCAGTTCTTC. Drawing the rest from reference TRBV5-5 and TRBJ2-1, the complete variable domain is DAGVTQSPTHLIKTRGQQVTLRCSPISGHKSVSWYQQVLGQGPQFIFQYYEKEERGRGNFPDRFSARQFPNYSSELNVNALLLGDSALYLCASLPTGDHNEQFFGPGTRLTVL.

The chain has TRBV19 and TRBJ1-4; D possibly corresponds to TRBD1 (6 bases). CDR3 length equals 16 residues. Trimming removed 6 bases at V and 2 bases at J, with 16 bases between. Per germline, CDR1 LNHDA and CDR2 SQIVND (reference sequence). The CDR3 DNA follows: TGTGCCAGTAGACGCAATACAGGGACTACTAATGAAAAACTGTTTTTT. It translates to CASRRNTGTTNEKLFF.

The chain couples TRBV30 to TRBJ2-3; 8 bases are shared with TRBD2. Germline-derived CDR1 and CDR2 are GTSNPN and SVGIG (reference sequence). The junction had 6 bases not matched to a gene; V was cut back by 2 bases and J by 5 bases. The CDR3 covers 14 residues. The CDR3: CAWSPSGSGDTQYF. CDR3 nucleotide sequence: TGTGCCTGGAGTCCCAGCGGGAGTGGAGATACGCAGTATTTT.

This rearrangement joins TRBV20-1 to TRBJ2-7; possible D gene TRBD2, 6 bases. Trimming stripped 3 bases from V and 7 bases from J, with 19 bases between. Germline V gene lookup returns CDR1 DFQATT and CDR2 SNEGSKA (reference sequence). The CDR3 sequence is 14 residues long. The CDR3 protein is CSASPGGRRTEQYF. The CDR3 DNA is TGCAGTGCTAGTCCCGGAGGGAGACGCACTGAGCAGTACTTC.

The count of this clone is one. The chain has TRBV19 and TRBJ2-3, with D possibly matching TRBD2 (6 bases). The CDR3 contains 15 residues. The ends were cut back, 6 bases at V and 2 bases at J, with 15 bases in the middle. The germline CDR1 and CDR2 sequences are LNHDA and SQIVND (reference sequence). CDR3 sequence reads: CASRGLASNTDTQYF. The CDR3 region has the DNA TGTGCCAGTAGGGGACTGGCGTCAAACACAGATACGCAGTATTTT.

For this clone: Its ends do not fully match the called genes, so a read error is possible. The rearrangement links TRBV27 to TRBJ1-2, with a tentative D call TRBD1 (6 bases). This CDR3 is built from 12 residues. Per germline, CDR1 MNHEY and CDR2 SMNVEV (reference sequence). For the CDR3, the DNA is TGTGCCAGCAAAGGCGGGGGCTATAGCTACACCTTC. Translation: CASKGGGYSYTF.

The chain is built from TRBV5-1 and TRBJ2-7; 10 nucleotides agree with TRBD1. V dropped 2 bases and J dropped 6; count of bases not matched to a gene: 5. CDR3 length: 14 residues. Germline values: CDR1 SGHRS, CDR2 YFSETQ. Here the CDR3 DNA reads TGCGCCAGCAGCTTAGGGGACAGGGGAAGCGAGCAGTACTTC. It codes for CASSLGDRGSEQYF.

The genes are TRBV11-1 and TRBJ2-7; D remains ambiguous. Per germline, CDR1 SGHAT and CDR2 FQDESV (reference sequence). V dropped 2 bases and J dropped 3 bases, with 11 bases sitting between them. The CDR3 has 14 amino acids. The CDR3 bases are TGTGCCAGCAGCTTAAGTGACACGAACTACGAGCAGTACTTC. Residues: CASSLSDTNYEQYF.

The rearrangement joins TRBV7-2 to TRBJ2-1, with 7 bases identical to TRBD2. Trimming removed 2 bases from V and 5 bases from J; junction bases left unmatched: 12. Germline CDR1 is SGHTA and CDR2 is FQGNSA. This CDR3 is built from 17 residues. CDR3 sequence: CASSLPYGREFDNEQFF. CDR3 coding DNA: TGTGCCAGCAGCTTACCATACGGGCGGGAGTTCGACAATGAGCAGTTCTTC.

This clone is medium-sized (0.01 to 0.1%) within its sample. This sequence joins TRBV27 and TRBJ1-1, with D perhaps TRBD1 (6 bases). This CDR3 is 13 amino acids long. Trimming took 4 bases from V and 1 from J, leaving 7 bases between them. The germline CDR1 and CDR2 sequences are MNHEY and SMNVEV (reference sequence). The DNA of the CDR3 is TGTGCCAGCAGTTCGGGACAGAACACTGAAGCTTTCTTT. This translates into CASSSGQNTEAFF.

The rearrangement links TRBV5-1 to TRBJ2-2; D not certain. Germline lookup yields CDR1 SGHRS and CDR2 YFSETQ. V shed 0 bases and J shed 4 bases, with 10 bases lying between them. This CDR3 has 15 residues. In DNA form, the CDR3 reads TGCGCCAGCAGCTTGGACGGGCAGAGCACCGGGGAGCTGTTTTTT. Protein sequence: CASSLDGQSTGELFF.

The rearrangement joins TRBV28 to TRBJ2-1; D may be TRBD2 (6 bases). With 10 bases removed from V and 7 bases from J, the gap between germline ends came to 20 bases. This CDR3 has 14 amino acids. The germline CDR1 and CDR2 sequences are MDHEN and SYDVKM. DNA of the CDR3: TGTGCCACCCCGGCGGGGTATAACGGAAATGAGCAGTTCTTC. Encoded protein: CATPAGYNGNEQFF.

The chain uses TRBV6-4 and TRBJ2-2; D possibly corresponds to TRBD1 (6 bases). Trimming shortened V by 4 bases and J by 3 bases, and 9 bases separated the two germline ends. Germline-derived CDR1 and CDR2 are MRHNA and SNTAGT. This CDR3 contains 14 residues. CDR3: CASSAGADTGELFF. In nucleotides, the CDR3 is TGTGCCAGCAGTGCAGGGGCGGACACCGGGGAGCTGTTTTTT.

A few counts support this clone. The gene calls are TRBV5-4 and TRBJ1-1; D is perhaps TRBD1 (6 bases). Germline V gene lookup returns CDR1 SGHNT and CDR2 YYREEE (reference sequence). The CDR3 has 11 amino acids. The germline V and J ends were trimmed by 7 bases and 8 bases, with 12 bases remaining between them. DNA for the CDR3: TGTGCCAGCGAGAGGGGGGGAGAAGCTTTCTTT. It is translated as CASERGGEAFF. Complete variable domain (other parts from reference TRBV5-4 and TRBJ1-1): ETGVTQSPTHLIKTRGQQVTLRCSSQSGHNTVSWYQQALGQGPQFIFQYYREEENGRGNFPPRFSGLQFPNYSSELNVNALELDDSALYLCASERGGEAFFGQGTRLTVV.